The clone carrying this T cell receptor (beta chain) has at least ten counts. Its antigen remains unknown. These data belong to a study of early T cells in non-severe SARS-CoV-2 infection. At the level of the study: Unpaired chains resulted from sequencing bulk RNA of unsorted whole blood.

General observations from the study: CD4 and private specificities were missed by VDJdb matching, which favored anti-spike CD8 responses.

TCRdb fed the 5' RACE reads into MiXCR, producing one record per CDR3 protein. The data hold fewer than 100,000 distinct CDR3 sequences, with around a tenth observed a single time. The CDR3 spans 17 residues. Germline CDR1 is SGDLS and CDR2 is YYNGEE. V trimming: 0 bases; J trimming: 8 bases; junction bases outside the gene matches: 8. The clonotype was recovered from an adult who was a healthcare worker with PCR-confirmed SARS-CoV-2 infection or an uninfected control (not recorded which). Sequencing was performed on whole blood. This chain connects TRBV9 to TRBJ2-1; TRBD2 agrees at 13 bases. CDR3: CASSVDPALAGGDEQFF. The CDR3, as DNA: TGTGCCAGCAGCGTAGACCCGGCACTAGCGGGAGGGGATGAGCAGTTCTTC.